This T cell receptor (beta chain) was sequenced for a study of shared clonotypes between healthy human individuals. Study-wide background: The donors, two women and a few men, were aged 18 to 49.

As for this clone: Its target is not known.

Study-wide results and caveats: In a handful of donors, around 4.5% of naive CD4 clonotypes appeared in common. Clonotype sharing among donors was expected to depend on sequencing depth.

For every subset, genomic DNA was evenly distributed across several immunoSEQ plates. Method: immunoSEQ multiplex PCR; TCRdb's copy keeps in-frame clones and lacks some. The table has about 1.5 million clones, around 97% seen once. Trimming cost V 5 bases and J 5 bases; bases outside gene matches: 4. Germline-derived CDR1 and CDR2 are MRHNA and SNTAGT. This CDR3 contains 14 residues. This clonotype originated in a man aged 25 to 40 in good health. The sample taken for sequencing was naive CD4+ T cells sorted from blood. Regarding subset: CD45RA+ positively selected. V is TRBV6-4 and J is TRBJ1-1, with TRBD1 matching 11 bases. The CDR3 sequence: CASSRTGGATEAFF. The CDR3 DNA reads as TGTGCCAGCAGTAGGACAGGGGGCGCGACTGAAGCTTTCTTT.